Here is one TCR beta chain with its context. The specificity of this receptor is unknown. Within one base of it there is no much larger clone, and no base qualities were kept. The data are from a study of blood T cell repertoires in COVID-19 (dated by TCRdb to between 2020 and 2021). In terms of the full investigation: Samples covering the acute and convalescent phases of COVID-19 were provided by collaborators in the United States, Italy and Spain. Sample metadata almost always included a de-identified subject ID, COVID-19 status, age in years and sex. The samples were drawn from the first 160 participants of the ongoing ImmuneRACE study and from 950 to 1,500 subjects provided by 6 global collaborators. The dataset comprised deeply sampled blood TCRbeta repertoires from subjects exposed to, actively infected with, or recovered from COVID-19. The material from the prospective study consisted of cDNA or gDNA derived from T cells, B-cell-depleted T cells, or PBMCs. Where available, HLA class I and class II types were obtained from metadata supplied by the sample provider rather than from assay-based typing. A freely available public database, intended as a resource for researchers studying the immune response to SARS-CoV-2, is where the repertoires were released. The investigation overall reported the following: How much clinical and demographic metadata was included differed by source and by participant, and the metadata was provided uncurated.

The collaborating institutions used their own protocols to collect whole blood in K2EDTA tubes. Collaborator samples were shipped for TCRbeta analysis as frozen whole blood, isolated PBMCs, or DNA extracted from either sample type. The immunoSEQ Assay, a bias-controlled multiplex PCR, was used to amplify TCRbeta CDR3 regions from genomic DNA. Per the original workflow: Within the assay, amplification of reference gene primers was used to estimate how many nucleated cells each sample contained. Sequence reads were collapsed and filtered to measure the absolute abundance of every unique TCRbeta CDR3 rearrangement. Productive Simpson clonality was computed per sample as the square root of Simpson's diversity index over productive rearrangements. In its TCRdb copy, this immuneACCESS table keeps in-frame sequences only and misses some clones. Where compared with another copy, unresolved V genes explain less than half of these, and the others have no known cause. V, J and clone size derive from that table, while D and trimming were established from the DNA sequence. The sample data list over 200,000 clones, and roughly 80% of these were observed just once. 2% to 3% of the sample goes to the ten largest clones.

The sample consisted of peripheral blood. The sequence derives from a woman between 40 and 50 years old with active or convalescent COVID-19.

The sequenced DNA is TGTGCCAGCAGCCTCTCGACCGGGATCTCCTACACCTTC. It specifies CASSLSTGISYTF. Rearrangement joined TRBV5-6 to TRBJ1-2; there is no confident call for the D gene. Its CDR3 holds 13 amino acids, cysteine through phenylalanine. Only the CDR3 portion is preserved as DNA: 39 bases, with reading frame beginning at the first base. The germline V gene provides CDR1 SGHDT and CDR2 YYEEEE. V was cut back by 4 bases and J by 10 bases, leaving a gap of 17 bases between them.